This entry concerns a single TCR beta chain. Antigen specificity is unknown. Looked up from germline, CDR1 is SGHRS and CDR2 is YFSETQ. Trimming cost V 1 base and J 0 bases, with 10 bases left between them. This CDR3 has 15 residues. The data stem from a study of STAT3 mutations in large granular lymphocyte leukemia. Study-wide background: Immunosuppressive therapy was given to more than half of T-LGLL patients. Study findings and constraints: TCR clonotype switching after therapy occurred in about 30% of the 18 patients. In T-cell large granular lymphocyte leukemia, about half of patients showed multiple immunodominant subclonotypes.

The protocol was immunoSEQ multiplex PCR, while the TCRdb copy is restricted to in-frame clones and leaves out a portion. The sample shows more than 9,000 clones, around 89% of them seen only once. The chain uses TRBV5-1 and TRBJ2-5; D might be TRBD2 (6 bases). This TCR came from a man aged 60 to 75 with T-cell large granular lymphocyte leukemia. Some clones in this sample may be carry-over from other donors' samples. Input material: peripheral blood mononuclear cells. The CDR3 reads CASSLWAGHQETQYF. CDR3 coding DNA: TGCGCCAGCAGCTTGTGGGCGGGACACCAAGAGACCCAGTACTTC.